The rows below give T cell receptor beta chains drawn from one sample of a study of regulatory T cells in long-lasting Graves disease. TCRdb re-called the multiplex PCR reads through MiXCR, storing one row per CDR3 protein. The data show roughly 700,000 distinct CDR3 sequences, with approximately 29% seen just once and under 55% held by the top ten. The source material was peripheral blood mononuclear cells (PBMCs), sampled when the disease was refractory, from a patient treated with antithyroid drugs. The receptors come from a female donor with Graves disease. Each CDR3 is given with its conserved first and last residue. Fields, in order: D gene, V gene, clone size, J gene, CDR3 DNA, CDR3 protein. A D gene is named only where the DNA matches it firmly. Size values are once, few and many counts, or a class for expanded clones, and some rows have none.

>.|TRBV11-2|.|TRBJ2-2
TGTGCCAGCAGCAGAAACCCCAGGGAAATTTATGACACCGGGGAGCTGTTTTTT
CASSRNPREIYDTGELFF
>.|TRBV24-1|once|TRBJ1-2
TGTGCCACCAGTGTGGGAGAACTCTATGGCTACACCTTC
CATSVGELYGYTF
>.|TRBV13|few|TRBJ2-2
TGTGCCAGCAGCACAGGTCTAAACACCGGGGAGCTGTTTTTT
CASSTGLNTGELFF
>.|TRBV27|.|TRBJ2-2
TGTGCCAGCAGTGCGGGGACAGACACCGGGGAGCTGTTTTTT
CASSAGTDTGELFF
>.|TRBV7-3|.|TRBJ2-7
TGTGCCAGCAGCTTAACGTTACAGGGAGGGCAGTACTTC
CASSLTLQGGQYF
>.|TRBV5-1|.|TRBJ2-4
TGCGCCAGCACGGTGGGCCTCACAGGGTCCAGAAACATTCAGTACTTC
CASTVGLTGSRNIQYF
>.|TRBV30|many|TRBJ2-5
TGTGCCTGGAGTTGGTCTAGTGGTGAGACCCAGTACTTC
CAWSWSSGETQYF
>TRBD1|TRBV12-3/TRBV12-4|.|TRBJ1-3
TGTGCCAGCAGTTTAGCGGACAGGCTCTCTGGAAGCACCATATATTTT
CASSLADRLSGSTIYF
>TRBD1|TRBV5-1|.|TRBJ2-2
TGCGCCAGCAGGTTAGGTGGGACAGCGACGAACACCGGGGAGCTGTTTTTT
CASRLGGTATNTGELFF
>.|TRBV28|many|TRBJ1-5
TGTGCCAGCAGAAGGACGGACACCAATCAGCCCCAGCATTTT
CASRRTDTNQPQHF
>.|TRBV20-1|many|TRBJ1-2
TGCAGTGCAGCAGTCGAGCCTGAAGGCTACACCTTC
CSAAVEPEGYTF
>TRBD2|TRBV3-1|.|TRBJ2-5
TGTGCCAGCAGCCAAGATCATCGGCCAATAGCGGGTTTTCAAGAGACCCAGTACTTC
CASSQDHRPIAGFQETQYF
>TRBD2|TRBV2|.|TRBJ2-5
TGTGCCAGCATTGCCGGGGGGAGAGAGACCCAGTACTTC
CASIAGGRETQYF
>.|TRBV20-1|few|TRBJ1-6
TGCAGTGCTGCCACCGGGGATTATAATTCACCCCTCCACTTT
CSAATGDYNSPLHF
>.|TRBV28|.|TRBJ1-2
TGTGCCAGCAGCGCAGGGATCCGCGGCTACACCTTC
CASSAGIRGYTF
>.|TRBV12-3/TRBV12-4|many|TRBJ1-1
TGTGCCAGCAGTCCCTCTGGACGTACTGAAGCTTTCTTT
CASSPSGRTEAFF